Included here is one T cell receptor (beta chain) sequence, with context. Antigen specificity is unknown. A much more abundant neighbour one base away suggests this may be a read error. Germline V lookup: CDR1 KGHSH, CDR2 LQKENI. The CDR3 spans 14 residues. The data originate from a study of blood T cells in healthy people across ages. A second PCR, run for about 7 to 11 cycles, used a sample-barcoded 5' primer plus a J-beta primer mix. TCRdb passed the 5' RACE reads through MiXCR, listing each CDR3 protein once. This sample has about 1,500,000 distinct CDR3 sequences, with roughly 27% found just once. General observations from the study: Estimates of total diversity, which came from one million sequenced T cells, were considered to be underestimates.

Sequenced input: blood. V and J are TRBV18 and TRBJ2-5; no clear D gene. This sequence originates from a woman in her 30s in good health. The CDR3, as DNA: TGTGCCAGCTCACGGATGGCGGACCAAGGGACCCAGTACTTC. Its protein is CASSRMADQGTQYF.